The 21 T cell receptor beta chains below all came from one sample that was sequenced in a study of cytomegalovirus exposure and HLA in healthy donors. The PCR ran on 60 Vbeta and 13 Jbeta primers. Using immunoSEQ multiplex PCR, the repertoire was profiled, and TCRdb retains in-frame clones only, with some absent. The profile shows under 200,000 clones, approximately 86% of them singletons. The sequencing input was PBMCs. Source of these receptors: a woman between 18 and 29 years old in good health and CMV-seronegative.

This clone occurred once. The rearrangement links TRBV5-6 to TRBJ2-5; perhaps TRBD1 as D (6 bases). This CDR3 spans 15 amino acids. Germline lookup yields CDR1 SGHDT and CDR2 YYEEEE. V was cut by 4 bases and J by 1 base, with 14 bases left in between. CDR3 nucleotide sequence: TGTGCCAGCAGCGTAAAACAGGGCTTCCAAGAGACCCAGTACTTC. Protein: CASSVKQGFQETQYF.

The V and J genes are TRBV28 and TRBJ2-7, with TRBD2 matching 10 bases. Germline CDR1 and CDR2: MDHEN and SYDVKM. With 5 bases clipped from V and 6 bases from J, the junction kept 10 bases outside the gene matches. CDR3 length: 15 amino acids. CDR3 amino acids: CASSGASGGRGEQYF. As DNA, the CDR3 is TGTGCCAGCAGTGGGGCTAGCGGGGGACGGGGCGAGCAGTACTTC.

This chain uses TRBV7-8 with TRBJ2-7, with TRBD1 matching over 9 bases. Germline V gives CDR1 SGHVS, CDR2 FQNEAQ. This CDR3 spans 15 amino acids. Trimming at V came to 3 bases and at J to 3 bases, leaving 6 bases not matched to a gene. DNA of the CDR3: TGTGCCAGCAGCTTTCCCGGGACAGGGATCTACGAGCAGTACTTC. Its protein product is CASSFPGTGIYEQYF.

This clone was recorded a few times. J is TRBJ2-1 and V is TRBV5-4; 13 positions agree with TRBD2. This CDR3 is 16 amino acids long. CDR1 is SGHNT, CDR2 YYREEE, per germline (reference sequence). J lost 4 bases, V lost 3 bases, and 4 bases had no gene match. The CDR3 sequence: CASSSPLAGGYNEQFF. The CDR3 region has the DNA TGTGCCAGCAGCTCCCCACTAGCGGGAGGGTACAATGAGCAGTTCTTC.

The chain couples TRBV2 to TRBJ2-4; weak D call: TRBD1 (5 bases). The germline V and J ends were trimmed by 7 bases and 4 bases, with 14 bases remaining between them. Germline CDR1 SNHLY, CDR2 FYNNEI. The CDR3 consists of 14 residues. This chain's CDR3 is CASKTSTEKNIQYF. The CDR3 DNA follows: TGTGCCAGCAAGACGTCGACAGAAAAAAACATTCAGTACTTC.

This sequence joins TRBV28 and TRBJ1-5; perhaps TRBD1 as D (5 bases). The germline V gene has CDR1 MDHEN and CDR2 SYDVKM. The CDR3 runs to 16 residues. V lost 5 bases and J lost 5, with 19 bases in between. The CDR3 DNA sequence: TGTGCCAGCAGTCCTCCTGGGGGGGGGAGTTATCAGCCCCAGCATTTT. This gives the protein CASSPPGGGSYQPQHF.

V usage is TRBV11-2 and J usage is TRBJ2-1; TRBD1 is a possible D gene (5 bases). CDR3 size: 17 residues. Germline V gene data show CDR1 as SGHAT and CDR2 as FQNNGV. The V end lost 6 bases, the J end lost 0 bases, and 18 bases lay between the germline ends. The chain's CDR3 is CASRHFRGRGSYNEQFF. The CDR3, as DNA: TGTGCCAGCAGACACTTTAGGGGTCGAGGCTCCTACAATGAGCAGTTCTTC.

This clone is a singleton in its sample. This chain uses TRBV7-8 with TRBJ2-5; D is perhaps TRBD2 (5 bases). With the DNA end fitting TRBJ2-7 better, the J assignment may be wrong. CDR3 size: 14 residues. Germline CDR1 and CDR2: SGHVS and FQNEAQ. In DNA form, the CDR3 reads TGTGCCAGCAGCTTCGGAGGTTATGGGTACGAGCAGTACTTC. It yields the protein CASSFGGYGYEQYF.

By sample fraction, this clone is medium-sized (0.01 to 0.1%). V is TRBV6-4 and J is TRBJ2-1; 11 bases fit TRBD2. The length of the CDR3 is 15 residues. V gave up 0 bases and J gave up 6 bases; unmatched junction bases: 1. Germline V CDR1 and CDR2: MRHNA, SNTAGT. CDR3 sequence reads: CASSDSSGGANEQFF. The CDR3 DNA follows: TGTGCCAGCAGTGACTCTAGCGGGGGGGCCAATGAGCAGTTCTTC.

In nucleotides, the CDR3 is TGTGCCAGCAGCTCCCGGGACACCTTAACCTACGAGCAGTACTTC. It specifies CASSSRDTLTYEQYF. This sequence joins TRBV7-6 and TRBJ2-7; weak D call: TRBD1 (6 bases). This CDR3 is 15 amino acids long. CDR1 and CDR2 (germline): SGHVS, FNYEAQ. Deletions cut 4 bases from V and 2 bases from J, with 15 bases between. Looking up the rest from reference TRBV7-6 and TRBJ2-7 gives the full variable domain: GAGVSQSPRYKVTKRGQDVALRCDPISGHVSLYWYRQALGQGPEFLTYFNYEAQQDKSGLPNDRFSAERPEGSISTLTIQRTEQRDSAMYRCASSSRDTLTYEQYFGPGTRLTVT.

The rearrangement joins TRBV28 to TRBJ1-5; 7 bases are a match to TRBD1. Germline CDR1 and CDR2: MDHEN and SYDVKM. This CDR3 comprises 14 residues. V shed 7 bases and J 4 bases; nucleotides not matched to a gene: 7. In DNA form, the CDR3 reads TGTGCCAGCAACCTTCAGGGGGGAAATCAGCCCCAGCATTTT. Translated: CASNLQGGNQPQHF.

This clone showed up just once. The J gene is TRBJ1-5, the V gene TRBV7-2, with D tentatively TRBD1 (5 bases). CDR3 length equals 17 residues. The germline CDR1 and CDR2 sequences are SGHTA and FQGNSA. V was cut by 2 bases and J by 2 bases, with 16 bases left in between. The CDR3 loop reads CASSLQGGLSGNQPQHF. The CDR3 coding sequence is TGTGCCAGCAGCTTACAGGGAGGGCTATCGGGCAATCAGCCCCAGCATTTT.

This clone was seen a few times. The CDR3 sequence is CASSLTGTGVEKLFF. The CDR3 bases are TGTGCCAGCAGCCTTACCGGGACAGGGGTTGAAAAACTGTTTTTT. This chain links TRBV4-2 with TRBJ1-4, with TRBD1 identical over 10 bases. J was trimmed by 7 bases and V by 4 bases; bases with no gene match: 6. Germline CDR1 reads LGHNA; CDR2 reads YNFKEQ. The CDR3 is made up of 15 amino acids.

The rearrangement joins TRBV7-8 to TRBJ2-5; D is ambiguous. Germline V gene sequence: CDR1 SGHVS, CDR2 FQNEAQ. The CDR3 is made up of 18 amino acids. Trimming pared 5 bases from V and 0 bases from J, leaving 22 bases between. The CDR3 sequence is CASSPTLLGAQDQETQYF. Here the CDR3 DNA reads TGTGCCAGCAGCCCGACCCTGCTAGGAGCCCAAGACCAAGAGACCCAGTACTTC. The full variable domain, its missing parts supplied by reference TRBV7-8 and TRBJ2-5, is GAGVSQSPRYKVAKRGQDVALRCDPISGHVSLFWYQQALGQGPEFLTYFQNEAQLDKSGLPSDRFFAERPEGSVSTLKIQRTQQEDSAVYLCASSPTLLGAQDQETQYFGPGTRLLVL.

A single count supports this clone. The chain has TRBV4-1 and TRBJ2-2; 12 positions match TRBD2. The CDR3 extends over 16 amino acids. The trim removed 1 base at V and 5 bases at J, leaving 2 bases unmatched. Per the germline V gene, CDR1 is MGHRA and CDR2 is YSYEKL. This chain's CDR3 is CASSQASGGVTGELFF. CDR3 bases: TGCGCCAGCAGCCAAGCTAGCGGGGGGGTAACCGGGGAGCTGTTTTTT.

This clone was found once. The chain carries TRBV15 and TRBJ2-1, with TRBD1 matching over 7 bases. Germline V gene sequence: CDR1 LNHNV, CDR2 YYDKDF (reference sequence). V was pared by 1 base and J by 4 bases, with 4 bases of the junction left unmatched. The CDR3 is 15 amino acids. This CDR3 is CATSRGRQGYNEQFF. The CDR3 region has the DNA TGTGCCACCAGCAGAGGCAGACAGGGATACAATGAGCAGTTCTTC.

This chain's CDR3 is CASSAVAGGGNEQFF. The DNA for the CDR3 is TGTGCCAGCTCAGCTGTAGCGGGAGGAGGCAATGAGCAGTTCTTC. The rearrangement uses TRBV18 and TRBJ2-1, with 10 bases matching TRBD2. V was pared by 5 bases and J by 6 bases, with 7 bases of the junction left unmatched. Germline CDR1 and CDR2: KGHSH and LQKENI. CDR3 length equals 15 residues.

The gene calls are TRBV27 and TRBJ2-3, with 9 bases that match TRBD1. Germline values: CDR1 MNHEY, CDR2 SMNVEV (reference sequence). The CDR3 length is 13 residues. V lost 8 bases to trimming and J lost 2 bases; unmatched junction nucleotides: 2. The CDR3 bases are TGTGCCAGCGGGACAGGGATCACAGATACGCAGTATTTT. As protein: CASGTGITDTQYF.

J is TRBJ2-5 and V is TRBV2; 8 bases line up with TRBD2. The V gene's germline CDR1 is SNHLY and CDR2 FYNNEI. This CDR3 spans 15 amino acids. The ends lost 8 bases at V and 5 bases at J; junction bases unmatched: 13. The CDR3 coding sequence is TGTGCCAGCGGAAACGGGGGGGGAGGTATCGAGACCCAGTACTTC. Protein product: CASGNGGGGIETQYF.

In this sample, this clone turned up a few times. The chain employs TRBV6-1 and TRBJ1-4, with 8 bases that match TRBD1. The CDR3 extends over 14 amino acids. The trim removed 3 bases at V and 3 bases at J, leaving 0 bases unmatched. The V gene's germline CDR1 is MNHNS and CDR2 SASEGT. The CDR3 nucleotides read TGTGCCAGCAGTGAGACAGGGGCTAATGAAAAACTGTTTTTT. It encodes CASSETGANEKLFF.

The rearrangement uses TRBV2 and TRBJ2-2; 11 bases are a match to TRBD2. This CDR3 region has 16 residues. The V gene's germline CDR1 is SNHLY and CDR2 FYNNEI. Trimming took 5 bases from V and 2 from J; bases not matched to a gene: 4. CDR3 sequence (DNA): TGTGCCAGCAGTCTAGCGGGGGGCCACAACACCGGGGAGCTGTTTTTT. Its protein product is CASSLAGGHNTGELFF.